This T cell receptor (beta chain) was observed in a study of beta chain features in type 1 diabetes. The isolated RNA, all of it, was reverse transcribed, so expressed TCRB transcripts were what got sequenced. The table came from immunoSEQ multiplex PCR; TCRdb's copy has only in-frame clones and leaves some out. This table has about 240,000 clones, less than 35% appearing once. The V segment lost 3 bases and the J segment 2 bases; nucleotides outside the gene matches: 5. Germline loops: CDR1 SGHRS, CDR2 YFSETQ. The CDR3 runs 16 residues. The sequence was collected from a man aged 30-40 years in good health. The chain carries TRBV5-1 and TRBJ2-3; 11 nucleotides align to TRBD2. The material sequenced was central memory CD4+ T cells from blood. The CDR3 region is CASSWGLADPTDTQYF. CDR3 nucleotide sequence: TGCGCCAGCAGCTGGGGACTAGCGGACCCCACAGATACGCAGTATTTT. Full variable domain (missing parts from reference TRBV5-1 and TRBJ2-3): KAGVTQTPRYLIKTRGQQVTLSCSPISGHRSVSWYQQTPGQGLQFLFEYFSETQRNKGNFPGRFSGRQFSNSRSEMNVSTLELGDSALYLCASSWGLADPTDTQYFGPGTRLTVL.